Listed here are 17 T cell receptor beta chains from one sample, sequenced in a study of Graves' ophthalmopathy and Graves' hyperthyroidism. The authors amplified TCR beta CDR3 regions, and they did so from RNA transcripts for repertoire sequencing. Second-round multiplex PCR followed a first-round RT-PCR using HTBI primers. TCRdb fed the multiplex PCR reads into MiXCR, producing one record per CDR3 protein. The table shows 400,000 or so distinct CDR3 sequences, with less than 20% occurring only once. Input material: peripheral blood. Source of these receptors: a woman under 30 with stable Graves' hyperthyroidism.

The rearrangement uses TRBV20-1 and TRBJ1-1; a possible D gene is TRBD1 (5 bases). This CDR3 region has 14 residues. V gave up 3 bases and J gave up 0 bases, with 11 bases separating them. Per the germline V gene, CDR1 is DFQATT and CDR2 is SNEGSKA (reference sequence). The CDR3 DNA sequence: TGCAGTGCTAGTAACGGGGGAATGAACACTGAAGCTTTCTTT. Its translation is CSASNGGMNTEAFF.

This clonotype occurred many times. The CDR3 sequence: CASSLYTGSTGELFF. The CDR3 nucleotides read TGTGCCAGCAGTTTATACACAGGGTCCACCGGGGAGCTGTTTTTT. The genes are TRBV12-3 or TRBV12-4 and TRBJ2-2; D is possibly TRBD1 (6 bases). V shed 2 bases and J shed 4 bases, with 11 bases lying between them. This CDR3 comprises 15 residues.

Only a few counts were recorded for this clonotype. CDR3 in amino acids: CASTFLSGANVLTF. The CDR3 nucleotides read TGTGCCAGTACTTTCCTCTCTGGGGCCAACGTCCTGACTTTC. This sequence joins TRBV19 and TRBJ2-6; D not resolved. This CDR3 contains 14 residues. The germline V gene has CDR1 LNHDA and CDR2 SQIVND (reference sequence). Trimming left V 7 bases short and J 0 bases short, with 7 bases between.

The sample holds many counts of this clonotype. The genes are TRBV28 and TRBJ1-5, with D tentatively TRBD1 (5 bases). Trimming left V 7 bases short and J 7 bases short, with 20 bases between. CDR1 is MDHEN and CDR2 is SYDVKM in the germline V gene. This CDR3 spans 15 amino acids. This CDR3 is CASTKRGLSGQPQHF. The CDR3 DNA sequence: TGTGCCAGCACCAAACGGGGCCTATCTGGACAGCCCCAGCATTTT.

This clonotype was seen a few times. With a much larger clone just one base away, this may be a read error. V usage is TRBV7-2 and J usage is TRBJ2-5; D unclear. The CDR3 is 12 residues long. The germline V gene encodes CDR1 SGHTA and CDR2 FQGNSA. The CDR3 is CASSFTQGTQYF. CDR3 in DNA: TGTGCCAGCAGCTTTACACAAGGGACCCAGTACTTC.

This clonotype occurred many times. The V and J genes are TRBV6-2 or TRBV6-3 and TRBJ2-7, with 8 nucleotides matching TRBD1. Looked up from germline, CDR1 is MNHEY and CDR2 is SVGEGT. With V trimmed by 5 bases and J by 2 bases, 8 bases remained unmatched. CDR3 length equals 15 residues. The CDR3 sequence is CASSNYGTGPYEQYF. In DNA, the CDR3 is TGTGCCAGCAGTAACTACGGGACAGGTCCCTACGAGCAGTACTTC.

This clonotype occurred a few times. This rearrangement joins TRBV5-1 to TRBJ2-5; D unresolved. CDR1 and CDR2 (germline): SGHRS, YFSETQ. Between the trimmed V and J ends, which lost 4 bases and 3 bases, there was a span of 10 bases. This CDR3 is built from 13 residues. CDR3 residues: CASSPGVEETQYF. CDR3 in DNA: TGCGCCAGCAGCCCTGGGGTCGAAGAGACCCAGTACTTC.

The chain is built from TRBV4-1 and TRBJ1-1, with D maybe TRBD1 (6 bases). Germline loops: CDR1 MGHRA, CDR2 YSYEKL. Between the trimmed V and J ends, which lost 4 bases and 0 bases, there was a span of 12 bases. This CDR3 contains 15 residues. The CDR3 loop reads CASSRGTTLNTEAFF. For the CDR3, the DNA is TGCGCCAGCAGCCGGGGGACAACACTGAACACTGAAGCTTTCTTT.

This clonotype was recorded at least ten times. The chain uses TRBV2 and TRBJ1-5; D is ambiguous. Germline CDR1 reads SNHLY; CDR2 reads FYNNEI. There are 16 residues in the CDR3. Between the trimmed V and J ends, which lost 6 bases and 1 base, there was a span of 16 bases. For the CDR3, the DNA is TGTGCCAGCAGCGGACTCGGAGGGAGGAGCAATCAGCCCCAGCATTTT. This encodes CASSGLGGRSNQPQHF.

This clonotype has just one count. The CDR3 region is CASTPGGAEAFF. The CDR3 DNA sequence: TGTGCCAGCACCCCGGGAGGGGCTGAAGCTTTCTTT. The chain links TRBV12-3 or TRBV12-4 to TRBJ1-1; D is perhaps TRBD1 (5 bases). CDR3 size: 12 residues. Between the trimmed V and J ends, which lost 7 bases and 6 bases, there was a span of 12 bases.

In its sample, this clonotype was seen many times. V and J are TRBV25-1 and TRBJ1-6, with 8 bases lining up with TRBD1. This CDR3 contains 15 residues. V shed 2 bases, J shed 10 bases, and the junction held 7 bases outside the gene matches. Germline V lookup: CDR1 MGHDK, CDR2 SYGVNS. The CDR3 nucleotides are TGTGCCAGCAGTGAAAAGGACAGGGTGGAGTCACCCCTCCACTTT. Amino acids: CASSEKDRVESPLHF.

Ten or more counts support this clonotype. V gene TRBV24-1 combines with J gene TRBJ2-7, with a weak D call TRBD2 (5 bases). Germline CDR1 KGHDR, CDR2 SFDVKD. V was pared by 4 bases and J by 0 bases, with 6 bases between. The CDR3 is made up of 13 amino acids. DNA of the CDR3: TGTGCCACCAGTGACGGGGTCTCCTACGAGCAGTACTTC. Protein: CATSDGVSYEQYF.

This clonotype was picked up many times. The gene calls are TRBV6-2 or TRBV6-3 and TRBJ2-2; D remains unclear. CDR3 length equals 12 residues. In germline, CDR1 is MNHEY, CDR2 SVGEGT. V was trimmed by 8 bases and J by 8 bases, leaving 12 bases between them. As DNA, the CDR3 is TGTGCCAGCTTTCCTAGAGGAGGGGAGCTGTTTTTT. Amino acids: CASFPRGGELFF.

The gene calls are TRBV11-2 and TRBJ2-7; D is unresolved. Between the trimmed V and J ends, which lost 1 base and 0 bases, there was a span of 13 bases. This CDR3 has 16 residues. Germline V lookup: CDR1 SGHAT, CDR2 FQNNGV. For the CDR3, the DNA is TGTGCCAGCAGCTTAGTATCCGCGGTTAGCTCCTACGAGCAGTACTTC. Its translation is CASSLVSAVSSYEQYF.

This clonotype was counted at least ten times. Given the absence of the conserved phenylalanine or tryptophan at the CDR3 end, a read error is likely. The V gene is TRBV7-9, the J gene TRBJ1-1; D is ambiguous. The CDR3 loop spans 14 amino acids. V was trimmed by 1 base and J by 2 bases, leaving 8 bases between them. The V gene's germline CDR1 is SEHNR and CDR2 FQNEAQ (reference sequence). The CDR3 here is CASSLGVGNTEAFS. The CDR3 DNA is TGTGCCAGCAGCTTAGGGGTAGGCAACACTGAAGCTTTCTCT.

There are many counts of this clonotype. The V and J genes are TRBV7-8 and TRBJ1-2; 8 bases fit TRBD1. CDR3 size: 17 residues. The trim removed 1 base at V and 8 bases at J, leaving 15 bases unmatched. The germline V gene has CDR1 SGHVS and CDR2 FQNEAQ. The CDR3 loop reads CASSLEAQGAQVWGYTF. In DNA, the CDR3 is TGTGCCAGCAGCTTAGAGGCTCAGGGGGCTCAGGTGTGGGGCTACACCTTC.

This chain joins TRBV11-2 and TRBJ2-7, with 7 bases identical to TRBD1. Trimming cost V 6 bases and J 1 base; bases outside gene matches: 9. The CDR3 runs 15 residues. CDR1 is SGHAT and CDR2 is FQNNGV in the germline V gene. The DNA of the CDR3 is TGTGCCAGCAGAAAAATCCGGGACAGTTCCTACGAGCAGTACTTC. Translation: CASRKIRDSSYEQYF.